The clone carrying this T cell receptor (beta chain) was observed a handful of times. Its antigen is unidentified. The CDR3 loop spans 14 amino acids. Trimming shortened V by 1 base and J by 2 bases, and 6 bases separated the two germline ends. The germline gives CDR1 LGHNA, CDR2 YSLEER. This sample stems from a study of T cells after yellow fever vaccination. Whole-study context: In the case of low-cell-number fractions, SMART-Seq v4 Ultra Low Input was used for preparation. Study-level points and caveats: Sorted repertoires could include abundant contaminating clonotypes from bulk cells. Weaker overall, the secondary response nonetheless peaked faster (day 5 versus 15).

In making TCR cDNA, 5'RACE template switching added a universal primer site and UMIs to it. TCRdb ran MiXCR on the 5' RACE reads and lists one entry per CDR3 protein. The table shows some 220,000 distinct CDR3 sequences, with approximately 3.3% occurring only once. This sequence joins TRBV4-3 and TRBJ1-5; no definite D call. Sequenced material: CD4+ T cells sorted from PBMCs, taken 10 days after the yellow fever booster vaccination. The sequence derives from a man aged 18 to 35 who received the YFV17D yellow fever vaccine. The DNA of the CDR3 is TGCGCCAGCAGCCAAGTCTACCGCAATCAGCCCCAGCATTTT. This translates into CASSQVYRNQPQHF.